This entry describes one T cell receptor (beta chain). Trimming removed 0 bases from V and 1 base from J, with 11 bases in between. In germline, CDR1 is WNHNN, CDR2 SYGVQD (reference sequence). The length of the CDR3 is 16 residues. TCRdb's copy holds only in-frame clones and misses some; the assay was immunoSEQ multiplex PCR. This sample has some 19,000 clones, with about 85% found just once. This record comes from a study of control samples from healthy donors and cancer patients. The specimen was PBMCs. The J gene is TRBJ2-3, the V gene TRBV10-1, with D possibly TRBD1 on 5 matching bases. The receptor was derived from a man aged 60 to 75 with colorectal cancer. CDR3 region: CASSESRRAGTDTQYF. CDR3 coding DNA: TGCGCCAGCAGTGAGTCCCGCAGGGCTGGCACAGATACGCAGTATTTT.